This TCR beta chain was recorded in a study of regulatory T cells in long-lasting Graves disease. V shed 4 bases, J shed 7 bases, and the junction held 5 bases outside the gene matches. This CDR3 has 13 residues. The germline V gene has CDR1 MDHEN and CDR2 SYDVKM. Time point in this sample: persistent/refractory GD, antithyroid drugs over 5 years with positive TRAb. Construction of the TCR library relied on RNA isolated from PBMCs. EDTA tubes received around 9 milliliters of collected peripheral blood. For TCR beta, libraries came from iRepertoire HTBI primers and Arm-PCR of CDR3 regions. Each CDR3 protein gets one entry after TCRdb re-called the multiplex PCR reads with MiXCR. The table lists about 660,000 distinct CDR3 sequences, around 30% of them singletons, with about two fifths in the top ten. This clonotype was found many times.

The TCR sequence derives from a female donor with Graves disease. The rearrangement uses TRBV28 and TRBJ1-2; TRBD1 matches at 8 bases. Sequenced here: peripheral blood mononuclear cells (PBMCs), sampled when the disease was refractory, from a patient treated with antithyroid drugs. CDR3: CASSSDRDLGYTF. CDR3 sequence (DNA): TGTGCCAGCAGTTCGGACAGGGATCTTGGCTACACCTTC.